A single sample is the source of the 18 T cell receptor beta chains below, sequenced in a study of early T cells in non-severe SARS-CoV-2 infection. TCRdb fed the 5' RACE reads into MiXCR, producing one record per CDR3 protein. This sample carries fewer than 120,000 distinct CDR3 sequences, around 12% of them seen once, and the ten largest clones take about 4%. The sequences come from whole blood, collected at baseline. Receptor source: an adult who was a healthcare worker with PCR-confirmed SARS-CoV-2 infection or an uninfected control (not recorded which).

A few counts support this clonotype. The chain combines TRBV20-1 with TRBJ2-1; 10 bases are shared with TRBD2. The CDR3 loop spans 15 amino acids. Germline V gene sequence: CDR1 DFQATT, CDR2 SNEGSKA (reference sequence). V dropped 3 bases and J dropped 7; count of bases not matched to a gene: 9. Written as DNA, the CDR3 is TGCAGTGCTAGTCTCCTAGCGGGAGTGAGGAATGAGCAGTTCTTC. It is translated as CSASLLAGVRNEQFF.

DNA of the CDR3: TGCAGTGCTCATACAGGAAACCTCTATGGCTACACCTTC. This codes for CSAHTGNLYGYTF. The rearrangement joins TRBV20-1 to TRBJ1-2; D possibly corresponds to TRBD1 (5 bases). V shed 5 bases and J shed 4 bases, with 14 bases lying between them. CDR1 is DFQATT and CDR2 is SNEGSKA in the germline V gene (reference sequence). This CDR3 contains 13 residues.

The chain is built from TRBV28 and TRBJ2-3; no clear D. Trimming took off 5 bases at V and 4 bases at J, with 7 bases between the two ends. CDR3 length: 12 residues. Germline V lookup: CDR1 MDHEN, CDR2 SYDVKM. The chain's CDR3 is CASSLRADTQYF. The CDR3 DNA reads TGTGCCAGCAGTCTACGGGCAGATACGCAGTATTTT. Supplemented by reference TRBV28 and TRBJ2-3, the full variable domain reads DVKVTQSSRYLVKRTGEKVFLECVQDMDHENMFWYRQDPGLGLRLIYFSYDVKMKEKGDIPEGYSVSREKKERFSLILESASTNQTSMYLCASSLRADTQYFGPGTRLTVL.

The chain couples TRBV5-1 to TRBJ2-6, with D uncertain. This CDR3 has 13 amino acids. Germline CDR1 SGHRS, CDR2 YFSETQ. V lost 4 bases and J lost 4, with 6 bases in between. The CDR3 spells CASSTPGANVLTF. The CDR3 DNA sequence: TGCGCCAGCAGCACGCCCGGGGCCAACGTCCTGACTTTC. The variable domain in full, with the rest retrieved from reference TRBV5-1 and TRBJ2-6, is KAGVTQTPRYLIKTRGQQVTLSCSPISGHRSVSWYQQTPGQGLQFLFEYFSETQRNKGNFPGRFSGRQFSNSRSEMNVSTLELGDSALYLCASSTPGANVLTFGAGSRLTVL.

The CDR3 DNA reads TGTGCCACGACCGGGACAGAAGAGACCCAGTACTTC. This codes for CATTGTEETQYF. The genes are TRBV7-2 and TRBJ2-5, with TRBD1 matching 7 bases. CDR3 length: 12 residues. The V and J ends lost 10 bases and 3 bases, in that order; junction bases with no gene match: 5. Germline V gives CDR1 SGHTA, CDR2 FQGNSA.

The CDR3 bases are TGTGCCAGCAGCGTAGCCGACTACGAGCAGTACTTC. Translated: CASSVADYEQYF. This chain links TRBV9 with TRBJ2-7, with no clear D. This CDR3 contains 12 residues. Trimming stripped 0 bases from V and 3 bases from J, with 4 bases between. Germline lookup yields CDR1 SGDLS and CDR2 YYNGEE.

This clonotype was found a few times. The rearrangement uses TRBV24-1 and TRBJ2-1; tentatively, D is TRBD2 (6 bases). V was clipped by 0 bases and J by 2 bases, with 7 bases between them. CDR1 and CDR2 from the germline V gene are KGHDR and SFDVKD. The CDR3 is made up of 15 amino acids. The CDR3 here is CATSDLAGTYNEQFF. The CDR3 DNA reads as TGTGCCACCAGTGATTTGGCGGGAACCTACAATGAGCAGTTCTTC.

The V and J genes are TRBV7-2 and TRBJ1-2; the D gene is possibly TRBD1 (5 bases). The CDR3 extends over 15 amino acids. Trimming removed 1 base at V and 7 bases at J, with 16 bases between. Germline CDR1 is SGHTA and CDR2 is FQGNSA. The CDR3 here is CASSLEYIGHLGYTF. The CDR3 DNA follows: TGTGCCAGCAGCTTAGAGTATATCGGACATCTTGGCTACACCTTC.

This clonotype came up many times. The CDR3 DNA follows: TGTGCCATCAGTGGTGGCGGGGGGGCCGGTGAGACCCAGTACTTC. This translates into CAISGGGGAGETQYF. The chain uses TRBV10-3 and TRBJ2-5, with 9 nucleotides matching TRBD2. Germline V gene sequence: CDR1 ENHRY, CDR2 SYGVKD. This CDR3 has 15 amino acids. The trim removed 4 bases at V and 5 bases at J, leaving 8 bases unmatched.

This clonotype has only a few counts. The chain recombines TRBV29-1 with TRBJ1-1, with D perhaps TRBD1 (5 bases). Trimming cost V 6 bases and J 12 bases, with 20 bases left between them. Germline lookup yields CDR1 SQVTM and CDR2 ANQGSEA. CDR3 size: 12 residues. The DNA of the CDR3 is TGCAGCGTGATATCCGGGACCGGCCGGACTTTCTTT. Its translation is CSVISGTGRTFF.

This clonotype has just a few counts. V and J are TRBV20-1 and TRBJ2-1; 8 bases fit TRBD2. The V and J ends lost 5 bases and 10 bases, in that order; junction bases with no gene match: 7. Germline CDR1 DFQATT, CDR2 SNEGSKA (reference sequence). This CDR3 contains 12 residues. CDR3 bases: TGCAGTGCTCCGGGACTAGTCCGAGAGCAGTTCTTC. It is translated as CSAPGLVREQFF.

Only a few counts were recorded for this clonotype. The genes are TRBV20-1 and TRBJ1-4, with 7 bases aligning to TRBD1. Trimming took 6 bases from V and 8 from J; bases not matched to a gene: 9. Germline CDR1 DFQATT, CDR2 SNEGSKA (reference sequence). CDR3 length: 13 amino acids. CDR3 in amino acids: CSASRDRQEKLFF. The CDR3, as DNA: TGCAGTGCGAGCCGGGACAGACAAGAAAAACTGTTTTTT.

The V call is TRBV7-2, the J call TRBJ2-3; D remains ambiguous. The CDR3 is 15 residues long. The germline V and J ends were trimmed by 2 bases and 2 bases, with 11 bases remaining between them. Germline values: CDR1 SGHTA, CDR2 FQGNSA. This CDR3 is CASSLQGAITDTQYF. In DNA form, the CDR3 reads TGTGCCAGCAGCTTACAAGGCGCGATCACAGATACGCAGTATTTT. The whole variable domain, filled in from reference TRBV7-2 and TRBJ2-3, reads GAGVSQSPSNKVTEKGKDVELRCDPISGHTALYWYRQSLGQGLEFLIYFQGNSAPDKSGLPSDRFSAERTGGSVSTLTIQRTQQEDSAVYLCASSLQGAITDTQYFGPGTRLTVL.

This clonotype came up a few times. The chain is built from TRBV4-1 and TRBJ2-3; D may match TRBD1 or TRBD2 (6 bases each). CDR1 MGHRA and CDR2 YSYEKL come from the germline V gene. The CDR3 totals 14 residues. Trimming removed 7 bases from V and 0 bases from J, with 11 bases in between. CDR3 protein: CASNGGRSTDTQYF. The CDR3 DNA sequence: TGCGCCAGCAACGGGGGCAGAAGCACAGATACGCAGTATTTT.

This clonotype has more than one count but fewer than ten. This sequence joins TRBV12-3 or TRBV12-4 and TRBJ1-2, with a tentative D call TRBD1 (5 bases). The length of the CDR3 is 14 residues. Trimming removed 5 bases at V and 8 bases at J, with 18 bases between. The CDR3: CASSLDSGYLGYTF. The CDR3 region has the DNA TGTGCCAGCAGTCTTGACTCAGGGTACTTAGGCTACACCTTC.

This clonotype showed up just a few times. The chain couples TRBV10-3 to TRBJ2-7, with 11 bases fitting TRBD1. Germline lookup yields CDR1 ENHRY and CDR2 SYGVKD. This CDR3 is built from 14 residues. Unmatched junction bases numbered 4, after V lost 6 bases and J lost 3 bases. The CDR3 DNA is TGTGCCATCAGCTTTGGGACAGGGGGCTACGAGCAGTACTTC. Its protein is CAISFGTGGYEQYF.

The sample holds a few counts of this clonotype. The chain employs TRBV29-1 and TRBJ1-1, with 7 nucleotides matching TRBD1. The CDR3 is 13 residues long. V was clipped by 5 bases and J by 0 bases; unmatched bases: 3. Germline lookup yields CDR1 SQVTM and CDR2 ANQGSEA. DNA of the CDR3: TGCAGCGTTTGGGACAGTATGAACACTGAAGCTTTCTTT. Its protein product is CSVWDSMNTEAFF.

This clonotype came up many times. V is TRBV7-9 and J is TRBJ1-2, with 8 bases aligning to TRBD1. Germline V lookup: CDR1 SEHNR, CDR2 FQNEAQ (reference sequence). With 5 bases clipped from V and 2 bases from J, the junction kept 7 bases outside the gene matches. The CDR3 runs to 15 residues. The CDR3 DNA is TGTGCCAGCAGCCCTCGGACAGGGCTAAACTATGGCTACACCTTC. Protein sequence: CASSPRTGLNYGYTF.